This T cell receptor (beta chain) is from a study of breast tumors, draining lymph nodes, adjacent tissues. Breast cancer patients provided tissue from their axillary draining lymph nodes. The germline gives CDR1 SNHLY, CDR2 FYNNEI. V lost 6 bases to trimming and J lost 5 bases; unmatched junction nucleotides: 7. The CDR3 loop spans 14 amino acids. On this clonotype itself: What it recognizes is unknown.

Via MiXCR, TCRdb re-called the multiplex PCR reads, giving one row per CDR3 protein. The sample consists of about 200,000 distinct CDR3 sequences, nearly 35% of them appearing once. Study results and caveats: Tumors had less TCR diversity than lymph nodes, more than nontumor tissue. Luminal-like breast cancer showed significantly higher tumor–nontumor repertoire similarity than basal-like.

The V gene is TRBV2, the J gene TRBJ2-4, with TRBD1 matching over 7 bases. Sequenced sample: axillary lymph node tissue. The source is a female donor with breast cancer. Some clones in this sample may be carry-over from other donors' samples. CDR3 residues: CASSPTGRQNIQYF. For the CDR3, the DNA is TGTGCCAGCAGCCCGACAGGGCGCCAAAACATTCAGTACTTC.